The 9 T cell receptor beta chains given below trace back to one sample, sequenced in a study of cytomegalovirus exposure and HLA in healthy donors. This PCR relied on a set of 60 Vbeta primers and 13 Jbeta primers. The assay was immunoSEQ multiplex PCR, and TCRdb's table has in-frame clones only and misses some. This repertoire comprises over 60,000 clones; its ten largest clones make up 7.5%. Sequencing was done on a sample of PBMCs. The source is a female donor in good health and CMV-seropositive.

V and J are TRBV6-5 and TRBJ1-2, with D possibly matching TRBD1 (5 bases). Trimming removed 7 bases at V and 4 bases at J, with 16 bases between. There are 14 residues in the CDR3. Germline V gene sequence: CDR1 MNHEY, CDR2 SVGAGI. CDR3 in DNA: TGTGCCAGCACTGCTCGACAGTCCCGCTATGGCTACACCTTC. Translating it yields CASTARQSRYGYTF.

The V gene is TRBV2, the J gene TRBJ1-1; D remains unclear. Germline CDR1 and CDR2: SNHLY and FYNNEI. Trimming cost V 6 bases and J 4 bases, with 3 bases left between them. There are 10 residues in the CDR3. CDR3: CASSLTEAFF. CDR3 DNA sequence: TGTGCCAGCAGCCTCACTGAAGCTTTCTTT.

The chain joins TRBV29-1 to TRBJ2-3; the D gene is possibly TRBD1 (6 bases). CDR1 is SQVTM, CDR2 ANQGSEA, per germline. The V and J ends lost 6 bases and 4 bases respectively, with 14 bases between them. The CDR3 consists of 13 residues. In DNA form, the CDR3 reads TGCAGCGTAACCCATGGGGGCCCAGATACGCAGTATTTT. As protein: CSVTHGGPDTQYF.

The chain carries TRBV18 and TRBJ2-7, with TRBD2 matching 10 bases. Germline V gene sequence: CDR1 KGHSH, CDR2 LQKENI. The CDR3 has 16 amino acids. Unmatched junction bases numbered 9, after V lost 5 bases and J lost 2 bases. For the CDR3, the DNA is TGTGCCAGCTCAGAGCCAGCGGGAGGGCCAACCTACGAGCAGTACTTC. Its protein product is CASSEPAGGPTYEQYF.

The chain uses TRBV7-9 and TRBJ1-5; D is undetermined. With 2 bases removed from V and 3 bases from J, the gap between germline ends came to 8 bases. Germline CDR1 reads SEHNR; CDR2 reads FQNEAQ (reference sequence). The CDR3 runs 14 residues. Here the CDR3 DNA reads TGTGCCAGCAGCTTATCGAGCGCCAATCAGCCCCAGCATTTT. Residues: CASSLSSANQPQHF.

The chain uses TRBV7-9 and TRBJ1-5; TRBD1 matches 7 bases. The CDR3 is 19 amino acids. The ends lost 1 base at V and 0 bases at J; junction bases unmatched: 12. Looked up from germline, CDR1 is SEHNR and CDR2 is FQNEAQ (reference sequence). Here the CDR3 reads CASSLEPGRGYYSNQPQHF. In DNA, the CDR3 is TGTGCCAGCAGCTTAGAGCCCGGCAGGGGGTACTATAGCAATCAGCCCCAGCATTTT.

The chain recombines TRBV28 with TRBJ1-4; TRBD1 matches at 7 bases. The CDR3 covers 17 residues. The germline gives CDR1 MDHEN, CDR2 SYDVKM. The V and J ends lost 5 bases and 3 bases, in that order; junction bases with no gene match: 12. The chain's CDR3 is CASSTWTGTPPNEKLFF. Written as DNA, the CDR3 is TGTGCCAGCAGTACCTGGACAGGCACCCCACCTAATGAAAAACTGTTTTTT.

CDR3 in amino acids: CASSLARGRGDTQYF. CDR3 bases: TGCGCCAGCAGCTTGGCAAGGGGGCGTGGAGATACGCAGTATTTT. This chain joins TRBV5-1 and TRBJ2-3, with TRBD1 identical over 7 bases. CDR1 SGHRS and CDR2 YFSETQ come from the germline V gene. V was pared by 0 bases and J by 5 bases, with 6 bases of the junction left unmatched. This CDR3 region has 15 residues.

This chain links TRBV5-1 with TRBJ1-6; perhaps TRBD1 as D (6 bases). The CDR3 covers 17 residues. Germline CDR1 reads SGHRS; CDR2 reads YFSETQ. Deletions cut 1 base from V and 0 bases from J, with 11 bases between. CDR3: CASSLTGTPSYNSPLHF. CDR3 nucleotides: TGCGCCAGCAGCTTGACTGGGACACCCTCCTATAATTCACCCCTCCACTTT.